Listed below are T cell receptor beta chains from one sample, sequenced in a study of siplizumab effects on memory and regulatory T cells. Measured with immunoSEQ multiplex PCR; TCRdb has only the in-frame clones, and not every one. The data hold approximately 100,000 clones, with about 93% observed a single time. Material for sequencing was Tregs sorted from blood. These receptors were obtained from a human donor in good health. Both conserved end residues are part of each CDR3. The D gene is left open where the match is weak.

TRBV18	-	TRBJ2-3	CASSPPAGVDTQYF	TGTGCCAGCTCACCACCCGCGGGCGTGGATACGCAGTATTTT
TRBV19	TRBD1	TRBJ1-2	CASSIPGQPNYGYTF	TGTGCCAGTAGTATCCCGGGACAGCCTAACTATGGCTACACCTTC
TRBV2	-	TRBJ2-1	CASSGLNEQFF	TGTGCCAGTTCAGGGCTAAATGAGCAGTTCTTC
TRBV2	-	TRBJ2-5	CASSVGTLQETQYF	TGTGCCAGCAGTGTAGGGACTTTACAAGAGACCCAGTACTTC
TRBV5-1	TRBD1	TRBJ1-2	CASSSNRGVLDGYTF	TGCGCCAGCAGCTCGAACAGGGGGGTGCTTGATGGCTACACCTTC
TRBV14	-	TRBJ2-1	CASSAGSRQFF	TGTGCCAGCAGCGCGGGGTCGAGGCAGTTCTTC
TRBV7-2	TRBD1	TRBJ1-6	CASRRTGAGSPLHF	TGTGCCAGCAGACGCACAGGGGCTGGTTCACCCCTCCACTTT
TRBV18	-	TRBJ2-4	CASSPPRSKGDIQYF	TGTGCCAGCTCACCACCACGGTCAAAAGGGGACATTCAGTACTTC
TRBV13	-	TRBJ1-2	CASSRGRAGLYGYTF	TGTGCCAGCAGCAGAGGTCGCGCGGGCCTCTATGGCTACACCTTC
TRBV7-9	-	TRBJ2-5	CASSLAWAIQETQYF	TGTGCCAGCAGCTTAGCGTGGGCCATACAAGAGACCCAGTACTTC
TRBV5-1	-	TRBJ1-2	CASSWITGYGYTF	TGCGCCAGCAGCTGGATAACAGGGTATGGCTACACCTTC
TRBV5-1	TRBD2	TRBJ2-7	CASSRSGTSSYEQYF	TGCGCCAGCAGCCGATCCGGGACTAGCTCCTACGAGCAGTACTTC
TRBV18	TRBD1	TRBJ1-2	CASSRTGTGDYGYTF	TGTGCCAGCTCGCGCACCGGGACAGGGGATTATGGCTACACCTTC
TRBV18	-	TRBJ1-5	CASSPDNQPQHF	TGTGCCAGCTCCCCCGACAATCAGCCCCAGCATTTT
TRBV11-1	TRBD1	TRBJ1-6	CASSLTLQTGGHNSPLHF	TGTGCCAGCAGCTTAACTTTACAGACAGGGGGTCATAATTCACCCCTCCACTTT
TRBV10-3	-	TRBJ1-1	CAITQSDVLTEAFF	TGTGCCATCACCCAATCGGACGTGCTCACTGAAGCTTTCTTT
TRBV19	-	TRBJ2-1	CASTESLTYNEQFF	TGTGCCAGTACAGAAAGCCTAACTTACAATGAGCAGTTCTTC
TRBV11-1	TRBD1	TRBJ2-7	CASSARDRGRNEQYF	TGTGCCAGCAGCGCCCGGGACAGGGGACGAAACGAGCAGTACTTC
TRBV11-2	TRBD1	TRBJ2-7	CASSLDRAYEQYF	TGTGCCAGCAGCCTGGACAGGGCCTACGAGCAGTACTTC
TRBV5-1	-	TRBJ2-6	CASSLAAGIGGANVLTF	TGCGCCAGCAGCTTGGCGGCGGGAATAGGGGGGGCCAACGTCCTGACTTTC
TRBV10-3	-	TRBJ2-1	CAISGRWANEQFF	TGTGCCATCAGCGGACGGTGGGCGAATGAGCAGTTCTTC
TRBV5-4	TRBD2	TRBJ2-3	CASSAVGGFTDTQYF	TGTGCCAGCAGCGCGGTGGGGGGGTTCACAGATACGCAGTATTTT